A selection of T cell receptor beta chains follows, all from one sample in a study of T-cell reconstitution after alpha-beta-depleted transplantation in children. MiXCR was run by TCRdb on the PCR reads, yielding one entry per CDR3 protein. The sample consists of more than 400,000 distinct CDR3 sequences, approximately 42% of them appearing once. Specimen: PBMCs, collected before TCRalphabeta/CD19-depleted stem cell transplant. The source is a girl aged 2 to 9 with aplastic anemia, due to receive a stem cell transplant. Each CDR3 is given with its conserved first and last residue. Fields, in order: V gene, D gene, J gene, clone size, CDR3 protein, CDR3 DNA. The D gene is left open where the match is weak. Clone size, where shown, is once, few, many, or a class for clones that have expanded.

>TRBV5-1|NA|TRBJ2-7|NA
CASRTAPTYEQYF
TGCGCCAGCAGGACAGCTCCCACCTACGAGCAGTACTTC
>TRBV20-1|TRBD1|TRBJ2-7|many
CSARDDRTGLRDEQYF
TGCAGTGCTAGAGATGATAGGACAGGACTCCGGGACGAGCAGTACTTC
>TRBV7-2|NA|TRBJ1-5|NA
CASSTPTGYQPQHF
TGTGCCAGCAGTACTCCGACAGGCTATCAGCCCCAGCATTTT
>TRBV6-5|NA|TRBJ2-7|NA
CASSLLGGEQYF
TGTGCCAGCAGTTTGTTAGGCGGCGAGCAGTACTTC
>TRBV7-2|NA|TRBJ2-7|NA
CASSLMGVGEQYF
TGTGCCAGCAGCTTAATGGGGGTCGGCGAGCAGTACTTC
>TRBV3-1|NA|TRBJ1-1|few
CASSRGGSTEAFF
TGTGCCAGCAGCCGGGGGGGTTCCACTGAAGCTTTCTTT
>TRBV28|NA|TRBJ1-5|few
CASSPQGQPQHF
TGTGCCAGCAGCCCCCAGGGTCAGCCCCAGCATTTT
>TRBV7-7|TRBD2|TRBJ2-3|NA
CASSLGSGGAYDTQYF
TGTGCCAGCAGCTTAGGAAGCGGGGGGGCATATGATACGCAGTATTTT
>TRBV7-9|TRBD2|TRBJ2-7|few
CASSLTSGTPYEQYF
TGTGCCAGCAGCTTGACTAGCGGGACACCCTACGAGCAGTACTTC
>TRBV19|NA|TRBJ2-1|NA
CATHRQGGNQADEQFF
TGTGCCACACACCGACAGGGAGGCAACCAGGCGGATGAGCAGTTCTTC
>TRBV7-2|NA|TRBJ2-5|many
CASSFYGSRGTQYF
TGTGCCAGCAGCTTTTATGGCTCGCGCGGAACCCAGTACTTC
>TRBV14|TRBD1|TRBJ1-2|many
CASSQRLDRVHGYTF
TGTGCCAGCAGCCAGAGACTTGACAGGGTCCATGGCTACACCTTC
>TRBV5-1|NA|TRBJ2-1|NA
CASSLEVTYDEQFF
TGCGCCAGCAGCTTGGAAGTAACCTACGATGAGCAGTTCTTC
>TRBV12-3/TRBV12-4|NA|TRBJ2-5|NA
CASRPSPETQYF
TGTGCCAGCAGACCGAGTCCAGAGACCCAGTACTTC
>TRBV7-2|NA|TRBJ2-1|NA
CASSEGAGYNEQFF
TGTGCCAGCAGCGAGGGTGCGGGTTACAATGAGCAGTTCTTC
>TRBV7-9|NA|TRBJ2-5|NA
CASVRGGGKETQYF
TGTGCCAGCGTACGTGGGGGCGGGAAAGAGACCCAGTACTTC
>TRBV7-6|NA|TRBJ2-1|few
CASRRRPLSSYNEQFF
TGTGCCAGCAGGAGACGACCTCTGAGCTCCTACAATGAGCAGTTCTTC
>TRBV28|NA|TRBJ1-5|NA
CASVAGVALQPQHF
TGTGCCAGCGTCGCAGGGGTAGCTTTGCAGCCCCAGCATTTT
>TRBV18|TRBD2|TRBJ2-1|few
CASSLAPLAGDDEQFF
TGTGCCAGCTCACTTGCCCCTCTAGCGGGAGACGATGAGCAGTTCTTC
>TRBV10-3|TRBD2|TRBJ2-1|NA
CAISESSGRAFNNEQFF
TGTGCCATCAGTGAGTCGAGCGGGAGGGCATTTAACAATGAGCAGTTCTTC
>TRBV3-1|NA|TRBJ2-1|many
CASSQLAGFSYNEQFF
TGTGCCAGCAGCCAACTCGCGGGGTTCTCCTACAATGAGCAGTTCTTC
>TRBV11-3|NA|TRBJ2-5|NA
CASSPPNQETQYF
TGTGCCAGCAGCCCGCCGAATCAAGAGACCCAGTACTTC